The rows below give T cell receptor beta chains drawn from one sample of a study of OX40 agonist ivuxolimab in advanced cancers. Produced via immunoSEQ multiplex PCR; TCRdb's table is partial and in-frame only. The table includes some 70,000 clones, 88% detected once. Specimen: CD4+ or CD8+ T cells sorted from blood, collected in a trial of the OX40 agonist ivuxolimab. The receptors shown here come from an adult with an advanced solid tumor such as melanoma, head and neck, liver or kidney cancer. The CDR3 runs from the conserved cysteine through the conserved F or W. The order of the fields is clone size, D gene, J gene, CDR3 length, V gene, CDR3 protein, CDR3 DNA. D genes are given only for firm matches. Size is omitted from some rows. Given values are once, few, many or a class for expanded clones.

.,.,TRBJ2-4,14,TRBV2,CASSTADQTGIQYF,TGTGCCAGCAGTACCGCGGACCAAACGGGCATTCAGTACTTC
.,TRBD1,TRBJ2-2,15,TRBV4-2,CASTSSGTATGELFF,TGTGCCAGCACCTCATCCGGGACAGCCACCGGGGAGCTGTTTTTT
.,.,TRBJ1-6,14,TRBV5-3,CARSHWSSNSPLHF,TGTGCCAGAAGCCATTGGTCCTCTAATTCACCCCTCCACTTT
.,.,TRBJ2-7,14,TRBV19,CASSISSGPYEQYF,TGTGCCAGTAGTATTTCCAGCGGACCTTACGAGCAGTACTTC
.,.,TRBJ2-7,11,TRBV27,CASSRGNEQYF,TGTGCCAGCAGTCGGGGGAACGAGCAGTACTTC
once,TRBD2,TRBJ2-1,16,TRBV15,CATRGGTGGPRNEQFF,TGTGCCACCAGGGGTGGTACGGGAGGGCCTCGTAATGAGCAGTTCTTC
once,.,TRBJ2-3,13,TRBV18,CASSPPGPDTQYF,TGTGCCAGCTCACCGCCAGGGCCAGATACGCAGTATTTT
.,TRBD1,TRBJ1-6,13,TRBV5-1,CASSSGTGSPLHF,TGCGCCAGCAGCTCCGGGACAGGGTCACCCCTCCACTTT
.,.,TRBJ2-3,14,TRBV25-1,CASRGQYGADTQYF,TGTGCCAGCAGGGGACAATATGGCGCAGATACGCAGTATTTT
.,.,TRBJ2-3,15,TRBV27,CASSFRDIGTDTQYF,TGTGCCAGCAGTTTCCGGGACATCGGCACAGATACGCAGTATTTT
.,.,TRBJ1-1,14,TRBV19,CASSMTQTTSGAFF,TGTGCCAGTAGTATGACACAGACCACCTCCGGAGCTTTCTTT
.,.,TRBJ1-1,15,TRBV4-1,CASSQGGHRAPEAFF,TGCGCCAGCAGCCAAGGGGGACACAGGGCACCTGAAGCTTTCTTT
.,.,TRBJ2-7,15,TRBV7-2,CASSLGGQPSYEQYF,TGTGCCAGCAGCTTGGGTGGGCAGCCCTCCTACGAGCAGTACTTC
.,.,TRBJ2-5,13,TRBV7-2,CASSSLVGETQYF,TGTGCCAGCAGCTCCCTGGTAGGGGAGACCCAGTACTTC
.,.,TRBJ2-7,14,TRBV29-1,CSVVRDPSYYEQYF,TGCAGCGTTGTACGGGACCCTTCCTATTACGAGCAGTACTTC
many,TRBD1,TRBJ1-2,14,TRBV7-9,CASSRDRVGYGYTF,TGTGCCAGCAGCCGCGACAGGGTCGGGTATGGCTACACCTTC